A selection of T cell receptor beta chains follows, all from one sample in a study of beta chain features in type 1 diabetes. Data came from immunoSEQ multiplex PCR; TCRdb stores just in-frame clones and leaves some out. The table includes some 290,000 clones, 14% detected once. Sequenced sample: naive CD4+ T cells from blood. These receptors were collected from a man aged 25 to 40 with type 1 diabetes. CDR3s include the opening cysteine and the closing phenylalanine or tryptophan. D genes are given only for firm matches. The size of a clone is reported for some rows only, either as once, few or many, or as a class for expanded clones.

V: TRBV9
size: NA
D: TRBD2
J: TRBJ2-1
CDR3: CASTRTSAYNEQFF
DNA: TGTGCCAGCACCCGGACTAGCGCTTACAATGAGCAGTTCTTC

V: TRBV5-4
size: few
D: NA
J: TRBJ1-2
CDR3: CASSLDRGPGYTF
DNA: TGTGCCAGCAGCTTGGATCGGGGTCCTGGCTACACCTTC

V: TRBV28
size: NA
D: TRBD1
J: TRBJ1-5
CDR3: CASSPESGGNQPQHF
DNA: TGTGCCAGCAGTCCCGAGTCAGGGGGTAATCAGCCCCAGCATTTT

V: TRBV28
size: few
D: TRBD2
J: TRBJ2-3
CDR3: CASSASSGGATDTQYF
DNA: TGTGCCAGCAGTGCTTCTAGCGGAGGGGCCACAGATACGCAGTATTTT

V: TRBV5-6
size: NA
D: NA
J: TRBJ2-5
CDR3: CASSPVAGAQETQYF
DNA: TGTGCCAGCAGCCCTGTAGCAGGGGCCCAAGAGACCCAGTACTTC

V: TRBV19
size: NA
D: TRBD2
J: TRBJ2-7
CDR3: CASSITSGGAYEQYF
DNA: TGTGCCAGTAGTATAACTAGCGGTGGGGCCTACGAGCAGTACTTC

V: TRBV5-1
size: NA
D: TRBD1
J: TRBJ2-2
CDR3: CATGLGQADGELFF
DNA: TGCGCCACCGGATTGGGACAGGCTGACGGGGAGCTGTTTTTT

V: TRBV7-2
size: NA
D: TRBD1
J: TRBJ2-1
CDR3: CASSFGDRDRNEQFF
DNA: TGTGCCAGCAGCTTCGGGGACAGGGATAGGAATGAGCAGTTCTTC

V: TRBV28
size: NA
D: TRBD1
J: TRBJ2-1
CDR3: CASSSAGTGVNEQFF
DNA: TGTGCCAGCAGTTCAGCAGGGACAGGGGTCAATGAGCAGTTCTTC

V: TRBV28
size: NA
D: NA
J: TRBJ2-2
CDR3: CASSLSNTGELFF
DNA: TGTGCCAGCAGTTTATCAAACACCGGGGAGCTGTTTTTT

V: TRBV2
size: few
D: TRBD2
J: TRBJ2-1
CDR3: CASRTAGGFPNEQFF
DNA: TGTGCCAGCCGGACGGCGGGAGGCTTCCCCAATGAGCAGTTCTTC

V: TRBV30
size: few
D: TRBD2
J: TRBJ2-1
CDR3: CAWSVRTRDEQFF
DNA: TGTGCCTGGAGTGTTCGGACTAGGGATGAGCAGTTCTTC

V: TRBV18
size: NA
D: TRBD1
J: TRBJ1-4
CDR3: CASSLPGQWNEKLFF
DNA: TGTGCCAGCTCTCTTCCGGGACAGTGGAATGAAAAACTGTTTTTT

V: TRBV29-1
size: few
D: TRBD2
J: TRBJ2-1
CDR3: CSAKAGGPDEQFF
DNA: TGCAGCGCTAAAGCGGGAGGGCCTGATGAGCAGTTCTTC

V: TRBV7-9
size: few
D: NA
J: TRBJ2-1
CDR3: CASTLLANEQFF
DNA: TGTGCCAGCACCCTACTAGCCAATGAGCAGTTCTTC

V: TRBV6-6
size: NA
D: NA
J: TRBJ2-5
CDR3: CASSSQPKQETQYF
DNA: TGTGCCAGCAGTTCACAGCCTAAACAAGAGACCCAGTACTTC

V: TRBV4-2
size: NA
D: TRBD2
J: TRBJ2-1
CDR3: CASSQERGSNEQFF
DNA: TGTGCCAGCAGCCAGGAGCGGGGGAGCAATGAGCAGTTCTTC

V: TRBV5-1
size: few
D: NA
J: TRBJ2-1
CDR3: CASSLAERFNEQFF
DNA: TGCGCCAGCAGCTTGGCCGAGAGATTCAATGAGCAGTTCTTC

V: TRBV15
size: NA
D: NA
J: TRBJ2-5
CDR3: CATSRDRSGAQYF
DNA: TGTGCCACCAGCAGAGACAGGTCGGGGGCCCAGTACTTC

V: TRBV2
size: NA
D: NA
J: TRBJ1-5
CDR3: CASSDPRFQPQHF
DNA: TGTGCCAGCAGTGACCCGCGTTTCCAGCCCCAGCATTTT

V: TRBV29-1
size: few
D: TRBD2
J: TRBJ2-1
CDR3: CSVGSGGSYNEQFF
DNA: TGCAGCGTTGGGAGCGGGGGGTCCTACAATGAGCAGTTCTTC

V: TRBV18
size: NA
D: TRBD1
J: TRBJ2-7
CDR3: CASSTGQGFYEQYF
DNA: TGTGCCAGCTCAACAGGACAGGGGTTCTACGAGCAGTACTTC

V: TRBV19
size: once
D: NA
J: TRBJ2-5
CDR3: CASKKQPTVETQYF
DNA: TGTGCCAGTAAGAAACAGCCTACGGTGGAGACCCAGTACTTC

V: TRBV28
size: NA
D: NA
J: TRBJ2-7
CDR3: CASSSADSSSYEQYF
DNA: TGTGCCAGCAGTTCCGCGGACAGTAGCTCCTACGAGCAGTACTTC

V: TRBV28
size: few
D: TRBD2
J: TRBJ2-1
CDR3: CASSLGLAGGPGRYEQFF
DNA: TGTGCCAGCAGTTTAGGGTTAGCGGGAGGGCCGGGTCGCTATGAGCAGTTCTTC

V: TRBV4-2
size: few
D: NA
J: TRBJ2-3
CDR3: CASSPRDSTDTQYF
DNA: TGTGCCAGCAGCCCCCGGGACTCCACAGATACGCAGTATTTT

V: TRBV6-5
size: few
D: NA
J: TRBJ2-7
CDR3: CASSSDGHYEQYF
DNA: TGTGCCAGCAGTTCGGACGGACACTACGAGCAGTACTTC

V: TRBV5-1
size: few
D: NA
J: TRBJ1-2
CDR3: CASSSREGDNGYTF
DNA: TGCGCCAGCAGCTCCCGGGAGGGGGACAATGGCTACACCTTC

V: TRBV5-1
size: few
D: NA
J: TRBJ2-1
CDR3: CASSLVPGGGEQFF
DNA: TGCGCCAGCAGCTTGGTTCCCGGCGGTGGTGAGCAGTTCTTC

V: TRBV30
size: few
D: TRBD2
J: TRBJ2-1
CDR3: CAWTVWLRERGDEQFF
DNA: TGTGCCTGGACCGTGTGGTTGCGGGAGAGAGGCGATGAGCAGTTCTTC

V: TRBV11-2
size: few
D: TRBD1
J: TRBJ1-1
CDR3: CASSSRQGTEAFF
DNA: TGTGCCAGCAGCAGTAGACAGGGGACTGAAGCTTTCTTT

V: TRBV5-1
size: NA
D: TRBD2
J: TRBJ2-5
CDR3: CASGEGQETQYF
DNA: TGCGCCAGCGGGGAGGGGCAAGAGACCCAGTACTTC

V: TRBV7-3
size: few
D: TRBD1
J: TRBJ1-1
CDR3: CASSSGQGATEAFF
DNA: TGTGCCAGCAGCTCGGGACAGGGGGCGACTGAAGCTTTCTTT

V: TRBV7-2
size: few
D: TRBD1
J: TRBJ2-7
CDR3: CASSLDRGNYEQYF
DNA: TGTGCCAGCAGCTTAGACAGGGGGAACTACGAGCAGTACTTC

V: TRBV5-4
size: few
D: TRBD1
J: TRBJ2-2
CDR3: CASRDPGQRNTGELFF
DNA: TGTGCCAGCAGGGATCCGGGACAGCGAAACACCGGGGAGCTGTTTTTT

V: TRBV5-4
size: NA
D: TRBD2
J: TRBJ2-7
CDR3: CASSQREPGEQYF
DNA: TGTGCCAGCAGCCAGCGGGAGCCCGGCGAGCAGTACTTC

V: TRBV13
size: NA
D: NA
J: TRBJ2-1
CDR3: CASSSRVSRQKKFF
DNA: TGTGCCAGCAGCTCCAGGGTCTCGAGACAAAAGAAGTTCTTC

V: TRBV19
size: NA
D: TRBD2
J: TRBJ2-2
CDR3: CASSDPGLAGIAGELFF
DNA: TGTGCCAGTAGTGACCCGGGACTAGCGGGAATAGCCGGGGAGCTGTTTTTT

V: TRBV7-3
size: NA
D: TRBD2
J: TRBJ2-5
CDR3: CASSFGGTSRLETQYF
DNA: TGTGCCAGCAGCTTCGGAGGGACTAGCCGACTCGAGACCCAGTACTTC

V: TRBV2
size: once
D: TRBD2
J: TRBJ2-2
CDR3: CASRSGSIGTGELFF
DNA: TGTGCCAGCAGGAGCGGGAGCATCGGCACCGGGGAGCTGTTTTTT